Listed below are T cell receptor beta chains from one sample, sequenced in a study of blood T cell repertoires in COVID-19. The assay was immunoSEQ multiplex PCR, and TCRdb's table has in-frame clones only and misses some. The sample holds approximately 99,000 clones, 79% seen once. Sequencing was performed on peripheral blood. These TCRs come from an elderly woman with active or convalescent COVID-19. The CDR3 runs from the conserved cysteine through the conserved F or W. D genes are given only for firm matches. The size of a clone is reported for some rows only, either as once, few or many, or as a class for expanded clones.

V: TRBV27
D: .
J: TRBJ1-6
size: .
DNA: TGTGCCAGCAGTTTAACTACTACCTCCTATAATTCACCCCTCCACTTT
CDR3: CASSLTTTSYNSPLHF

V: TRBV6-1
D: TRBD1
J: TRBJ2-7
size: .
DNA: TGTGCCAGCAGTGAAGTACTACCGGGACAGGGGGCCCGGGAGCAGTACTTC
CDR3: CASSEVLPGQGAREQYF

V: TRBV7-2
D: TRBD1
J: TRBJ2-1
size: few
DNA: TGTGCCAGCAGCTTAGGGACAGGGGCTTATGAGCAGTTCTTC
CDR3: CASSLGTGAYEQFF

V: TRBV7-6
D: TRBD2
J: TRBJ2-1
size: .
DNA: TGTGCCAGCAGCCCTCAGCCGACTAGCGGTTCATTCTCCTACAATGAGCAGTTCTTC
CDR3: CASSPQPTSGSFSYNEQFF

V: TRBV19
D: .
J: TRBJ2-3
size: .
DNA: TGTGCCAGTAAAAACAGTGGGCCTAGCACAGATACGCAGTATTTT
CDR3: CASKNSGPSTDTQYF

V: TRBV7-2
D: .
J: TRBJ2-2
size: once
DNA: TGTGCCAGCAGCTTCTCAGGGGACACCGGGGAGCTGTTTTTT
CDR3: CASSFSGDTGELFF

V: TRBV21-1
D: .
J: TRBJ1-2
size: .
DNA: TGTGCCAGCAGCAAGCTACGACACCCGACCTATGGCTACACCTTC
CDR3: CASSKLRHPTYGYTF

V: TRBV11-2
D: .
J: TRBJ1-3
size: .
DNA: TGCGCCAGCAGCTTAGGACAGTACTCTGGAAACACCATATATTTT
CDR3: CASSLGQYSGNTIYF

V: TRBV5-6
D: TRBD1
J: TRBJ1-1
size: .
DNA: TGTGCCAGCAGCTTCGGGACAGAGGGCAACACTGAAGCTTTCTTT
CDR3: CASSFGTEGNTEAFF

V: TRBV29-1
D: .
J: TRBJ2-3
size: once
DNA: TGCAGCGTTGGAGAGGGTCTTGGCGGCGCTACGCAGTATTTT
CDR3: CSVGEGLGGATQYF

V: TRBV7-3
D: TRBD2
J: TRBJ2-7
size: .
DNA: TGTGCCAGCAGCCTCTCCGGGACTAGCAACGAGCAGTACTTC
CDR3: CASSLSGTSNEQYF

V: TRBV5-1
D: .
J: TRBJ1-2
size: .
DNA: TGCGCCAGCAGCGATCCGGGATCACAGTATGGCTACACCTTC
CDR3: CASSDPGSQYGYTF

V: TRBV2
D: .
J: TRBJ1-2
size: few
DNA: TGTGCCAGCAGTGGCCCAAGGGGAGTAGGGGACAAAAACTATGGCTACACCTTC
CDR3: CASSGPRGVGDKNYGYTF

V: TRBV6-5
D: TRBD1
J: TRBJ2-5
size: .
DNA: TGTGCCAGCAATACAGGGGGCGCAGAAGAGACCCAGTACTTC
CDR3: CASNTGGAEETQYF

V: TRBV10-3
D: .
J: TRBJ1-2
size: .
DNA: TGTGCCATCAGTGCCTTGACAGGAAGATCCTATGGCTACACCTTC
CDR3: CAISALTGRSYGYTF

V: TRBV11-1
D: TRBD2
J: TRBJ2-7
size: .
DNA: TGTGCCAGCAGCCAAGGCGGGGGGGGCGAGCAGTACTTC
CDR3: CASSQGGGGEQYF

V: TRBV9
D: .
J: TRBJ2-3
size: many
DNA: TGTGCCAGCAGCGTCTTTGGTGGGGGGGCAGGCACAGATACGCAGTATTTT
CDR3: CASSVFGGGAGTDTQYF

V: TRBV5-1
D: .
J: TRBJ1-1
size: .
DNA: TGCGCCAGCAGCTTGCTGGGACACGAGAACACTGAAGCTTTCTTT
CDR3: CASSLLGHENTEAFF

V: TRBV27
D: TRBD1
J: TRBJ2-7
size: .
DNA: TGTGCCAGCGTCACGGGACAGGGGCGGTACGAGCAGTACTTC
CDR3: CASVTGQGRYEQYF

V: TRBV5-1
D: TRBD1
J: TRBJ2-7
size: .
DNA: TGTGCCAGCAGTTCCTCCCCGGGACAGAGCTACGAGCAGTACTTC
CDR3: CASSSSPGQSYEQYF